The 21 T cell receptor beta chains in this list originate from one sample, sequenced in a study of cytomegalovirus exposure and HLA in healthy donors. In the PCR, 60 Vbeta and 13 Jbeta primers were used. Sequenced by immunoSEQ multiplex PCR; TCRdb stores in-frame clones only, minus some. This table holds 85,000 to 100,000 clones, roughly 76% found once. The sequencing input was PBMCs. Receptors were obtained from a human donor in good health.

V gene TRBV19 combines with J gene TRBJ2-1, with TRBD2 matching 10 bases. Per the germline V gene, CDR1 is LNHDA and CDR2 is SQIVND (reference sequence). The CDR3 is 16 residues long. V shed 4 bases and J 0 bases; nucleotides not matched to a gene: 3. CDR3 loop: CASSRGLARSYNEQFF. Written as DNA, the CDR3 is TGTGCCAGTAGTAGGGGACTAGCGCGCTCCTACAATGAGCAGTTCTTC.

The chain employs TRBV2 and TRBJ2-1; tentatively, D is TRBD2 (5 bases). Germline values: CDR1 SNHLY, CDR2 FYNNEI. Trimming left V 7 bases short and J 5 bases short, with 6 bases between. The CDR3 loop spans 11 amino acids. The CDR3 sequence is CASTGNNEQFF. CDR3 coding DNA: TGTGCCAGCACCGGGAACAATGAGCAGTTCTTC.

The chain has TRBV6-6 and TRBJ2-5; D remains ambiguous. Germline V gene sequence: CDR1 MNHNY, CDR2 SVGAGI (reference sequence). The germline V and J ends were trimmed by 6 bases and 4 bases, with 12 bases remaining between them. The CDR3 has 13 amino acids. CDR3 in DNA: TGTGCCAGCAGGGGCAGACCTTCAGAGACCCAGTACTTC. It encodes CASRGRPSETQYF.

The V call is TRBV29-1, the J call TRBJ2-7; 8 nucleotides line up with TRBD2. Looked up from germline, CDR1 is SQVTM and CDR2 is ANQGSEA. The CDR3 is made up of 11 amino acids. J lost 5 bases, V lost 4 bases, and 1 base had no gene match. CDR3 in DNA: TGCAGCGTTGCAGCGGGGGACGAGCAGTACTTC. It yields the protein CSVAAGDEQYF.

In its sample, this clone is medium-sized. V gene TRBV2 combines with J gene TRBJ1-4, with 8 bases lining up with TRBD1. This CDR3 contains 15 residues. V lost 3 bases, J lost 10 bases, and 10 bases stayed unmatched. The germline V gene encodes CDR1 SNHLY and CDR2 FYNNEI. The chain's CDR3 is CASSDTTGELGKLFF. The CDR3 nucleotides are TGTGCCAGCAGTGACACGACAGGGGAGTTGGGAAAACTGTTTTTT.

The chain combines TRBV6-1 with TRBJ2-1; 14 positions match TRBD2. Germline CDR1 reads MNHNS; CDR2 reads SASEGT. This CDR3 spans 15 amino acids. With 3 bases clipped from V and 6 bases from J, the junction kept 1 base outside the gene matches. The CDR3 DNA sequence: TGTGCCAGCAGTGAGACTAGCGGGGGGGTCAATGAGCAGTTCTTC. Its protein product is CASSETSGGVNEQFF.

This chain uses TRBV6-5 with TRBJ2-3, with TRBD1 identical over 8 bases. This CDR3 comprises 14 residues. J gave up 3 bases and V 6 bases, and 5 bases lay outside the gene matches. Germline V gene sequence: CDR1 MNHEY, CDR2 SVGAGI. The CDR3 DNA reads as TGTGCCAGCAGCCAGACAGGGGAAACAGATACGCAGTATTTT. It specifies CASSQTGETDTQYF.

J is TRBJ2-3 and V is TRBV30; 7 positions match TRBD2. The length of the CDR3 is 17 residues. The germline CDR1 and CDR2 sequences are GTSNPN and SVGIG (reference sequence). J was trimmed by 1 base and V by 0 bases; bases with no gene match: 10. CDR3 DNA: TGTGCCTGGAGTGTACGGGGCGCGGGAGATCGCACAGATACGCAGTATTTT. It encodes CAWSVRGAGDRTDTQYF.

The chain links TRBV7-2 to TRBJ1-5; TRBD1 aligns across 7 bases. The CDR3 has 15 amino acids. Looked up from germline, CDR1 is SGHTA and CDR2 is FQGNSA. The V and J ends lost 4 bases and 3 bases, in that order; junction bases with no gene match: 6. CDR3 in DNA: TGTGCCAGCAGCTCAAGACAGGGTCTCAATCAGCCCCAGCATTTT. Protein: CASSSRQGLNQPQHF.

With respect to this clone: One end of the junction fails to match germline, which may point to a read error. The chain combines TRBV7-9 with TRBJ2-2, with D unclear. Per the germline V gene, CDR1 is SEHNR and CDR2 is FQNEAQ (reference sequence). There are 15 residues in the CDR3. The CDR3 sequence: CASSLKLANAGELFF. CDR3 nucleotide sequence: TGTGCCAGCAGCTTAAAGCTCGCGAACGCCGGGGAGCTGTTTTTT.

This sequence joins TRBV12-5 and TRBJ1-2; TRBD1 is a possible D gene (5 bases). Trimming stripped 1 base from V and 7 bases from J, with 16 bases between. The CDR3 covers 15 residues. Germline CDR1 and CDR2: LGHNT and FRNRAP. CDR3 nucleotides: TGTGCTAGTGGTTTGGAAACAGGTGTAGAATCTGGCTACACCTTC. Its translation is CASGLETGVESGYTF.

The chain recombines TRBV6-6 with TRBJ2-5; TRBD1 might be the D (5 bases). V was trimmed by 0 bases and J by 3 bases, leaving 8 bases between them. This CDR3 region has 14 residues. Germline CDR1 reads MNHNY; CDR2 reads SVGAGI (reference sequence). The CDR3 spells CASSYSSREETQYF. The DNA for the CDR3 is TGTGCCAGCAGTTACTCGTCCAGGGAAGAGACCCAGTACTTC.

The V call is TRBV19, the J call TRBJ1-5; possibly TRBD1 for D (5 bases). The CDR3 extends over 16 amino acids. Germline-derived CDR1 and CDR2 are LNHDA and SQIVND (reference sequence). V was pared by 2 bases and J by 3 bases, with 14 bases between. The CDR3, as DNA: TGTGCCAGTAGTATAATCGCAGGGCGAGACAATCAGCCCCAGCATTTT. Amino acid sequence: CASSIIAGRDNQPQHF. Full variable domain (remainder filled in from reference TRBV19 and TRBJ1-5): DGGITQSPKYLFRKEGQNVTLSCEQNLNHDAMYWYRQDPGQGLRLIYYSQIVNDFQKGDIAEGYSVSREKKESFPLTVTSAQKNPTAFYLCASSIIAGRDNQPQHFGDGTRLSIL.

The table lists this clone with a few counts. The chain is built from TRBV4-3 and TRBJ1-4; no firm D call. CDR3 size: 17 residues. Germline CDR1 LGHNA, CDR2 YSLEER. V gave up 4 bases and J gave up 2 bases, with 17 bases separating them. The CDR3 reads CASSPYPEGATNEKLFF. In nucleotides, the CDR3 is TGCGCCAGCAGCCCCTACCCAGAAGGAGCGACTAATGAAAAACTGTTTTTT.

This sequence joins TRBV15 and TRBJ1-2; TRBD1 might be the D (6 bases). The CDR3 contains 15 residues. CDR1 is LNHNV, CDR2 YYDKDF, per germline (reference sequence). Trimming took 6 bases from V and 8 from J, leaving 22 bases between them. In DNA, the CDR3 is TGTGCCACCAGGCCGATGCAGCTGGGGGCGGGCGGCTACACCTTC. Its protein product is CATRPMQLGAGGYTF. Full variable domain (missing parts from reference TRBV15 and TRBJ1-2): DAMVIQNPRYQVTQFGKPVTLSCSQTLNHNVMYWYQQKSSQAPKLLFHYYDKDFNNEADTPDNFQSRRPNTSFCFLDIRSPGLGDTAMYLCATRPMQLGAGGYTFGSGTRLTVV.

This chain uses TRBV7-8 with TRBJ2-7, with a weak D call TRBD1 (5 bases). The CDR3 extends over 11 amino acids. Germline loops: CDR1 SGHVS, CDR2 FQNEAQ. The V end was cut by 9 bases, the J end by 4 bases, with 10 bases between. CDR3 bases: TGTGCCAGTATACAGGAGTACGAGCAGTACTTC. As protein: CASIQEYEQYF.

The chain is built from TRBV19 and TRBJ2-7; 11 bases match TRBD2. V lost 6 bases and J lost 5; bases outside the gene matches: 18. The CDR3 contains 18 residues. Looked up from germline, CDR1 is LNHDA and CDR2 is SQIVND (reference sequence). For the CDR3, the DNA is TGTGCCAGTAGCAGAGGAGGGGCTAGCGGGAGGAATTTCCACGAGCAGTACTTC. Translation: CASSRGGASGRNFHEQYF.

The V gene is TRBV4-1, the J gene TRBJ1-4; possibly TRBD1 for D (6 bases). The V gene's germline CDR1 is MGHRA and CDR2 YSYEKL. The CDR3 is 15 residues long. The germline V and J ends were trimmed by 4 bases and 8 bases, with 17 bases remaining between them. For the CDR3, the DNA is TGCGCCAGCAGCCTGGGGGGGGCGCCCAGGGAAAAACTGTTTTTT. This sequence encodes CASSLGGAPREKLFF.

The chain recombines TRBV5-1 with TRBJ2-7, with D perhaps matching TRBD1 (5 bases). The V gene lost 0 bases and the J gene lost 1 base, with 14 bases spanning the gap. The germline V gene encodes CDR1 SGHRS and CDR2 YFSETQ. The CDR3 consists of 16 residues. The CDR3 nucleotides are TGCGCCAGCAGCTTGGTATCCAGGGTTGGGTCCTACGAGCAGTACTTC. This codes for CASSLVSRVGSYEQYF.

This clone has a handful of counts. The gene calls are TRBV4-1 and TRBJ1-1, with 8 nucleotides matching TRBD1. With 3 bases clipped from V and 3 bases from J, the junction kept 3 bases outside the gene matches. CDR3 size: 14 residues. Per germline, CDR1 MGHRA and CDR2 YSYEKL. CDR3 residues: CASSHNRGDTEAFF. For the CDR3, the DNA is TGCGCCAGCAGCCATAACAGGGGGGACACTGAAGCTTTCTTT.

This clone has just one count. The chain couples TRBV27 to TRBJ1-6; 9 bases match TRBD1. Germline trimming cut 3 bases from V and 12 bases from J; bases unmatched to any gene: 9. This CDR3 is 15 amino acids long. The germline V gene encodes CDR1 MNHEY and CDR2 SMNVEV (reference sequence). The CDR3 region has the DNA TGTGCCAGCAGTTTGGTTAGGCGACAGGGGGAACCCCTCCACTTT. It codes for CASSLVRRQGEPLHF.